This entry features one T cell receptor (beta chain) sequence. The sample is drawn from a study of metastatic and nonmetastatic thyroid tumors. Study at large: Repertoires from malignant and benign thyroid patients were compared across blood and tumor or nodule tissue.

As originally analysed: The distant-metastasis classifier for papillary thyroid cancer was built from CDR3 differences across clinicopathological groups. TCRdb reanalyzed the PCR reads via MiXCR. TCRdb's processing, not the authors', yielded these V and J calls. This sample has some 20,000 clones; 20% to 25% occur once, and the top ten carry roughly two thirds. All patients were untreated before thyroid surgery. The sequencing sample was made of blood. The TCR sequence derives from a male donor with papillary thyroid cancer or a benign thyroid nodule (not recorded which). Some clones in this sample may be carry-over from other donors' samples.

The CDR3 nucleotides read TGTGCCAGCGGCGGCCTAGGGGTAGCGGGAGGGCCCGGCACAGATACGCAGTATTTT. Protein: CASGGLGVAGGPGTDTQYF. The chain joins TRBV13 to TRBJ2-3, with 11 positions matching TRBD2. From germline, CDR1 is PRHDT and CDR2 FYEKMQ (reference sequence). The V gene end was trimmed by 8 bases and the J gene end by 1 base; junction bases not matched to a gene: 17. This CDR3 region has 19 residues.